This T cell receptor beta chain was captured by sequencing in a study of graft-versus-host responses after intestinal transplantation. Study at large: Grafts were multivisceral, liver-intestinal, or isolated intestinal. Each patient got anti-thymocyte globulin induction, then tacrolimus and steroids for about 3 years.

A remark on this clone: Its antigen is unknown.

Points from the study as a whole: Analysis identified GvH clones in recipient marrow, with some appearing first in ileum or blood. Allografts of one patient group, those with graft-donor T cell macrochimerism, had high graft-versus-host to host-versus-graft clonal ratios.

Assay: immunoSEQ multiplex PCR; the TCRdb copy retains only in-frame clones and omits some. Among around 97,000 clones listed, roughly 93% were seen once. The CDR3 spans 15 residues. Per the germline V gene, CDR1 is MGHRA and CDR2 is YSYEKL. Trimming removed 1 base from V and 8 bases from J; junction bases left unmatched: 8. The J gene is TRBJ2-1, the V gene TRBV4-1; 7 bases are shared with TRBD2. The sequence was obtained from a human donor who received an intestinal transplant. The specimen was unstimulated CD8+ T cells sorted from spleen or lymph node cells, collected before intestinal transplant. Here the CDR3 DNA reads TGCGCCAGCAGCCAAGTGCGGGGGTCTGTGGATGAGCAGTTCTTC. It translates to CASSQVRGSVDEQFF.